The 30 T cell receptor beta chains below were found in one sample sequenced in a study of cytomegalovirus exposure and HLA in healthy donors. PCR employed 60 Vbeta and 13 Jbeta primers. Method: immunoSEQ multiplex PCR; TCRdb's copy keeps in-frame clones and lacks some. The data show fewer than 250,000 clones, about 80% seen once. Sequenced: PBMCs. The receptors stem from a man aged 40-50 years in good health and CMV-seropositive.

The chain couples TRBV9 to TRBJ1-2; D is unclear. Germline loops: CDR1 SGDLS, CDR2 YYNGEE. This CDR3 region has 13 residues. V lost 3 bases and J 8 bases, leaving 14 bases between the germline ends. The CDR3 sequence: CASSARPVGGYTF. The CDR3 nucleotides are TGTGCCAGCAGCGCTAGACCCGTCGGGGGCTACACCTTC.

In nucleotides, the CDR3 is TGTGCCAGCAGCTTGGGACAGGGGGCTGGCAATCAGCCCCAGCATTTT. This gives the protein CASSLGQGAGNQPQHF. The chain uses TRBV5-5 and TRBJ1-5, with 10 bases identical to TRBD1. Germline values: CDR1 SGHKS, CDR2 YYEKEE (reference sequence). The CDR3 consists of 16 residues. V shed 0 bases, J shed 2 bases, and the junction held 2 bases outside the gene matches.

Written as DNA, the CDR3 is TGTGCCAGCAGCTTAAGTCAGATGAACACTGAAGCTTTCTTT. Translated: CASSLSQMNTEAFF. The chain is built from TRBV5-4 and TRBJ1-1; the D is unclear. V lost 2 bases to trimming and J lost 0 bases, with 8 bases between them. The CDR3 extends over 14 amino acids. Germline CDR1 reads SGHNT; CDR2 reads YYREEE (reference sequence).

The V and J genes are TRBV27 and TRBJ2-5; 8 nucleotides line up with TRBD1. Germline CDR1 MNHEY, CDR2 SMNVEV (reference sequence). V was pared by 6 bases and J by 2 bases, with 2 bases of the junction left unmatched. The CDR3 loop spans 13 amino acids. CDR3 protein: CASRRQGQETQYF. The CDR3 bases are TGTGCCAGCAGAAGACAGGGGCAAGAGACCCAGTACTTC.

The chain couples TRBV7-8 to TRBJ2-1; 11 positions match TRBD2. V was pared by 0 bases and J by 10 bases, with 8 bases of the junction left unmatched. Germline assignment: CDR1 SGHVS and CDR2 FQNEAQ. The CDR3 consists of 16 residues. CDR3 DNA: TGTGCCAGCAGCTTAGCGCAACTAGCGGGAGCCTGGGAGCAGTTCTTC. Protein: CASSLAQLAGAWEQFF.

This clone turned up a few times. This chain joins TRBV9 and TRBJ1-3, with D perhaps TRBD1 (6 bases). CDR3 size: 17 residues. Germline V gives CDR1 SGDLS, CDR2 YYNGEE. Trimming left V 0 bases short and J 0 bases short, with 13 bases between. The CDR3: CASSVGQATNSGNTIYF. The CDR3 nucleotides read TGTGCCAGCAGCGTAGGACAGGCAACCAACTCTGGAAACACCATATATTTT.

CDR3 amino acids: CATSRDLAAAGEQFF. The CDR3 nucleotides read TGTGCCACCAGCAGAGATCTTGCGGCCGCCGGTGAGCAGTTCTTC. This rearrangement joins TRBV15 to TRBJ2-1; D is unclear. V lost 0 bases and J lost 9, with 15 bases in between. The CDR3 length is 15 residues. Germline-derived CDR1 and CDR2 are LNHNV and YYDKDF (reference sequence). The variable domain in full, with the rest retrieved from reference TRBV15 and TRBJ2-1, is DAMVIQNPRYQVTQFGKPVTLSCSQTLNHNVMYWYQQKSSQAPKLLFHYYDKDFNNEADTPDNFQSRRPNTSFCFLDIRSPGLGDTAMYLCATSRDLAAAGEQFFGPGTRLTVL.

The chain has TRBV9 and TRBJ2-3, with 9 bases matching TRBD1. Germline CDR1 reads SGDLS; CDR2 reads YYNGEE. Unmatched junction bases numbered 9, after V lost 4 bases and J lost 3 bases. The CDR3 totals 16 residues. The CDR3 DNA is TGTGCCAGCAGCAAAACAGGGGGCGAGTCGACAGATACGCAGTATTTT. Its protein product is CASSKTGGESTDTQYF.

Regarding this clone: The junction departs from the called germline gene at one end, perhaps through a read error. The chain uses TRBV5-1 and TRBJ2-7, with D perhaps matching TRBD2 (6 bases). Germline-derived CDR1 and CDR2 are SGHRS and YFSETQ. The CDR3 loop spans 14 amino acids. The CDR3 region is CASSSLAASFEQYF. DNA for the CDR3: TGCGCCAGCAGCTCATTAGCGGCCTCCTTCGAGCAGTACTTC.

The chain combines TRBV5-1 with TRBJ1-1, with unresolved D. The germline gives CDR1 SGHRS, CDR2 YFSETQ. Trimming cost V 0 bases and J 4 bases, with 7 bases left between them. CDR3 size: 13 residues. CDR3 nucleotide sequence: TGCGCCAGCAGCTTGGATACGAGCACTGAAGCTTTCTTT. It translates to CASSLDTSTEAFF. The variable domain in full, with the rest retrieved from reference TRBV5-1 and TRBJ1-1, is KAGVTQTPRYLIKTRGQQVTLSCSPISGHRSVSWYQQTPGQGLQFLFEYFSETQRNKGNFPGRFSGRQFSNSRSEMNVSTLELGDSALYLCASSLDTSTEAFFGQGTRLTVV.

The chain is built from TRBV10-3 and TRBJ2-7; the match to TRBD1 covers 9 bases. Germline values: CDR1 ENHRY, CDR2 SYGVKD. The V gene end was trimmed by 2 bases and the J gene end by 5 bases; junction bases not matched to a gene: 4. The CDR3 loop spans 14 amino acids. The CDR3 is CAISEPGTGNEQYV. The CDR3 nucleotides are TGTGCCATCAGTGAGCCCGGGACAGGGAACGAGCAGTACGTC.

CDR3: CSVEGKLAPYNEQFF. For the CDR3, the DNA is TGCAGCGTTGAAGGCAAACTAGCGCCCTACAATGAGCAGTTCTTC. The chain employs TRBV29-1 and TRBJ2-1, with TRBD2 identical over 7 bases. Per the germline V gene, CDR1 is SQVTM and CDR2 is ANQGSEA. The ends lost 1 base at V and 2 bases at J; junction bases unmatched: 5. The CDR3 is 15 residues long.

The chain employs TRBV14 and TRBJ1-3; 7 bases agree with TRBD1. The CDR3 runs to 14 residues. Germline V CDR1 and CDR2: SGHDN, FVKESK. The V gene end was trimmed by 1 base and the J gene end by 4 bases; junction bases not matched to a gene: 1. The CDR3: CASSQGDSGNTIYF. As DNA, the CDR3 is TGTGCCAGCAGCCAAGGGGACAGCGGAAACACCATATATTTT. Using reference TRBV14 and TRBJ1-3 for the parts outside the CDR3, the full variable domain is EAGVTQFPSHSVIEKGQTVTLRCDPISGHDNLYWYRRVMGKEIKFLLHFVKESKQDESGMPNNRFLAERTGGTYSTLKVQPAELEDSGVYFCASSQGDSGNTIYFGEGSWLTVV.

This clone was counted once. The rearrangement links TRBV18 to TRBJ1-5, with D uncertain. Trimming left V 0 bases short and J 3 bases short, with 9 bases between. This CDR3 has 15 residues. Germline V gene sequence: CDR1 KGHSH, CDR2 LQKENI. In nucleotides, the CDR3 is TGTGCCAGCTCACCACCGGGTCGGGACAATCAGCCCCAGCATTTT. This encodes CASSPPGRDNQPQHF.

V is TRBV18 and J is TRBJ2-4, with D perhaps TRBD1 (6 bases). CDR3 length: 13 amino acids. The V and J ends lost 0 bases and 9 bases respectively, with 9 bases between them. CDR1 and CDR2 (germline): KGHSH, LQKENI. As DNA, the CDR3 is TGTGCCAGCTCACCACCCGACAGGAGCATTCAGTACTTC. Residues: CASSPPDRSIQYF.

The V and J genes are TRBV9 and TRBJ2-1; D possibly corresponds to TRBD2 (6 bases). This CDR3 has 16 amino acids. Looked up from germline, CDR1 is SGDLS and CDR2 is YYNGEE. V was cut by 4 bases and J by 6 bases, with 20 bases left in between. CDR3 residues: CASSPHLAVSSNEQFF. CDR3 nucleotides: TGTGCCAGCAGCCCCCACTTAGCGGTCTCGAGCAATGAGCAGTTCTTC.

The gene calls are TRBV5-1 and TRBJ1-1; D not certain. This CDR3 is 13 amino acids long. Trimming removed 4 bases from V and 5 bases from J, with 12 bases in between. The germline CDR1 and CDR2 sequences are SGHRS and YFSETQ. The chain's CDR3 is CASSNLAFTEAFF. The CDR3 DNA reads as TGCGCCAGCAGCAACCTAGCGTTTACTGAAGCTTTCTTT. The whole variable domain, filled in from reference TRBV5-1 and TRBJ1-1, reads KAGVTQTPRYLIKTRGQQVTLSCSPISGHRSVSWYQQTPGQGLQFLFEYFSETQRNKGNFPGRFSGRQFSNSRSEMNVSTLELGDSALYLCASSNLAFTEAFFGQGTRLTVV.

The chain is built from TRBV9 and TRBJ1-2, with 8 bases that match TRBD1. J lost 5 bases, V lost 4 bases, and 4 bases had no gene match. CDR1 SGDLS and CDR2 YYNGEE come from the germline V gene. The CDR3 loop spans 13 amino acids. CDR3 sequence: CASSTGGGYGYTF. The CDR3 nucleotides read TGTGCCAGCAGCACAGGGGGAGGGTATGGCTACACCTTC.

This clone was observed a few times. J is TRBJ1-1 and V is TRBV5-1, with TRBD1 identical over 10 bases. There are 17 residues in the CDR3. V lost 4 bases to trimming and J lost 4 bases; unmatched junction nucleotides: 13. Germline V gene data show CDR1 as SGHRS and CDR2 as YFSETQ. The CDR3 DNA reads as TGCGCCAGCAGCAAGCTCGGGACAGGGGCTTCCCTCACTGAAGCTTTCTTT. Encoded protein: CASSKLGTGASLTEAFF.

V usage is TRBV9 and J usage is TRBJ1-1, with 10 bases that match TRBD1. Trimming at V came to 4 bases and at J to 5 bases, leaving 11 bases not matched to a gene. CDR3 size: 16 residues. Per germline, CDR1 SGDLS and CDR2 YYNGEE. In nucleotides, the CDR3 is TGTGCCAGCAGCCAGGGGGGGGGACAGGGGAGGACTGAAGCTTTCTTT. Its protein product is CASSQGGGQGRTEAFF.

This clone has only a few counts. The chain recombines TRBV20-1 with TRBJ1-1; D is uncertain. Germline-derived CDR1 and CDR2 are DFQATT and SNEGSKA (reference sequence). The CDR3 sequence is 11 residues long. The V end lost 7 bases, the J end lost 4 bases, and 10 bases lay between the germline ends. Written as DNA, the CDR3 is TGCAGTGTGGCCCCGTCCACTGAAGCTTTCTTT. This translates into CSVAPSTEAFF.

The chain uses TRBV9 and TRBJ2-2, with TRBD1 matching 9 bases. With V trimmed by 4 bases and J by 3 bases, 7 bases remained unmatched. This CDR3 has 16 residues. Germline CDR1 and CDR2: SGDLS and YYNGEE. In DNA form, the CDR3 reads TGTGCCAGCAGCCAACTGTGGACAGGGGACACCGGGGAGCTGTTTTTT. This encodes CASSQLWTGDTGELFF.

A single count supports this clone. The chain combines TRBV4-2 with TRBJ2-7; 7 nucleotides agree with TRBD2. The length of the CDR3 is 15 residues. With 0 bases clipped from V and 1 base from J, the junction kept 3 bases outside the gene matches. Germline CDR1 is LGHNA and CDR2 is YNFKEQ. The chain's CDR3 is CASSQEAGLSYEQYF. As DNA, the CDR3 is TGTGCCAGCAGCCAAGAGGCGGGACTATCCTACGAGCAGTACTTC.

The CDR3: CAISLAGNTDTQYF. In DNA, the CDR3 is TGTGCCATCTCCCTAGCGGGAAACACAGATACGCAGTATTTT. The V and J genes are TRBV10-3 and TRBJ2-3; 9 bases match TRBD2. The V gene end was trimmed by 8 bases and the J gene end by 2 bases; junction bases not matched to a gene: 5. This CDR3 contains 14 residues. Germline assignment: CDR1 ENHRY and CDR2 SYGVKD.

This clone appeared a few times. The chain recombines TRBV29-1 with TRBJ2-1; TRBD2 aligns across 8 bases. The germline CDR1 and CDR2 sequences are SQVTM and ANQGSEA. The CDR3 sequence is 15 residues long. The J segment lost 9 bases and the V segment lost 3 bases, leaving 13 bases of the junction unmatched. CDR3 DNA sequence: TGCAGCGTTGAGGGTGTGGCGGGAGGAATCGGTGAGCAGTTCTTC. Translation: CSVEGVAGGIGEQFF.

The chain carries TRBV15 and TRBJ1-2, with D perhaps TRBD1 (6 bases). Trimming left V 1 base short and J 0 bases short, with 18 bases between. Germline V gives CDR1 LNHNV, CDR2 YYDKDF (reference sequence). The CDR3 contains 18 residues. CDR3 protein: CATSRVSDGTPANYGYTF. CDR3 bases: TGTGCCACCAGCAGAGTTTCTGACGGGACACCAGCTAACTATGGCTACACCTTC.

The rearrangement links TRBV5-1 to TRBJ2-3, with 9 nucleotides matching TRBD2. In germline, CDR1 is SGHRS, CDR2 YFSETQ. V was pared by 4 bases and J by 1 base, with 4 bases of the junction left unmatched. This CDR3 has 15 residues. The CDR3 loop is CASSGSGSGTDTQYF. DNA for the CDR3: TGCGCCAGCAGCGGTAGCGGGAGCGGCACAGATACGCAGTATTTT.

In DNA, the CDR3 is TGTGCCAGCAGTTTATTGGGGAGCTATGGCTACACCTTC. It specifies CASSLLGSYGYTF. The rearrangement links TRBV27 to TRBJ1-2; no reliable D call. V was shortened by 1 base and J by 4 bases, with 7 bases between the two germline ends. Germline values: CDR1 MNHEY, CDR2 SMNVEV (reference sequence). This CDR3 spans 13 amino acids.

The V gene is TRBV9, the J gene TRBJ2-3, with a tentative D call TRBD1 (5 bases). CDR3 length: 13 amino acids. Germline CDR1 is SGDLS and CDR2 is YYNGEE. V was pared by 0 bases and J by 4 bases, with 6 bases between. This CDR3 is CASSVVGADTQYF. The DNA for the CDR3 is TGTGCCAGCAGCGTAGTAGGGGCAGATACGCAGTATTTT. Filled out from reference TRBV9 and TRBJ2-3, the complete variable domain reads DSGVTQTPKHLITATGQRVTLRCSPRSGDLSVYWYQQSLDQGLQFLIQYYNGEERAKGNILERFSAQQFPDLHSELNLSSLELGDSALYFCASSVVGADTQYFGPGTRLTVL.

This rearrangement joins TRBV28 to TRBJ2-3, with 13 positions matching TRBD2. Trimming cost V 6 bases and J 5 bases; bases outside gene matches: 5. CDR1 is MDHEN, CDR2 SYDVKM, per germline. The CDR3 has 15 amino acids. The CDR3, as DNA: TGTGCCAGCAGACGAACTAGCGGGAGGGGAGATACGCAGTATTTT. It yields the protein CASRRTSGRGDTQYF.